This TCR beta chain is drawn from a study of OX40 agonist ivuxolimab in advanced cancers. Libraries were prepared by immunoSEQ multiplex PCR; TCRdb keeps only in-frame clonotypes and omits some of them. The sample holds tens of thousands of clones, 84% seen once. Study-level findings and limits: Expanded peripheral T-cell antigen specificity went undetermined. Low normalized T-cell clonal expansion was additionally recorded for some nonresponders. In general, CD8+ T cells held more expanded clones than CD4+ did, on average.

The CDR3 is made up of 13 amino acids. The germline gives CDR1 MNHNS, CDR2 SASEGT. The ends were cut back, 9 bases at V and 0 bases at J, with 9 bases in the middle. A word on this clone: What it recognizes is unknown.

The source of this sequence is an adult with an advanced solid tumor such as melanoma, head and neck, liver or kidney cancer. Sequencing used CD4+ or CD8+ T cells sorted from blood, obtained in a trial of the OX40 agonist ivuxolimab. This sequence joins TRBV6-1 and TRBJ1-5; D not resolved. Written as DNA, the CDR3 is TGTGCCAGTCGACCATTTAGCAATCAGCCCCAGCATTTT. As protein: CASRPFSNQPQHF.